The 21 T cell receptor beta chains in this list originate from one sample, sequenced in a study of shared clonotypes between healthy human individuals. Generated by immunoSEQ multiplex PCR, the TCRdb table keeps only in-frame clones and is missing some. The table shows some 630,000 clones, with approximately 75% occurring only once. The specimen was memory CD4+ T cells sorted from blood. The subset was: CD45RA-negative fraction. All receptors derive from a woman in her 30s in good health.

The chain combines TRBV5-4 with TRBJ1-5; 10 bases map to TRBD1. Losses at the gene ends were 4 bases for V and 7 bases for J; bases not matched to a gene: 5. The CDR3 has 14 amino acids. Germline lookup yields CDR1 SGHNT and CDR2 YYREEE (reference sequence). In DNA form, the CDR3 reads TGTGCCAGCAGCGTGGGGACAGGGGAACAGCCCCAGCATTTT. Amino acid sequence: CASSVGTGEQPQHF.

This chain uses TRBV28 with TRBJ2-7; TRBD2 is a possible D gene (6 bases). Germline V gene lookup returns CDR1 MDHEN and CDR2 SYDVKM. This CDR3 has 14 amino acids. V lost 2 bases and J 2 bases, leaving 10 bases between the germline ends. The CDR3 bases are TGTGCCAGCAGTTTAGGCGGGATTGCCTACGAGCAGTACTTC. Translating gives CASSLGGIAYEQYF. The full variable domain, with the rest looked up from reference TRBV28 and TRBJ2-7, is DVKVTQSSRYLVKRTGEKVFLECVQDMDHENMFWYRQDPGLGLRLIYFSYDVKMKEKGDIPEGYSVSREKKERFSLILESASTNQTSMYLCASSLGGIAYEQYFGPGTRLTVT.

The table lists this clone with many counts. CDR3: CASRPRTGANVLTF. The CDR3 region has the DNA TGTGCCAGCAGGCCTAGGACTGGGGCCAACGTCCTGACTTTC. The chain combines TRBV11-2 with TRBJ2-6, with no clear D. With 6 bases removed from V and 2 bases from J, the gap between germline ends came to 8 bases. The CDR3 is 14 residues long. Per the germline V gene, CDR1 is SGHAT and CDR2 is FQNNGV.

This chain connects TRBV28 to TRBJ2-6; 11 bases agree with TRBD2. CDR1 is MDHEN and CDR2 is SYDVKM in the germline V gene. V trimming: 3 bases; J trimming: 3 bases; junction bases outside the gene matches: 7. The CDR3 has 18 residues. The CDR3 nucleotides are TGTGCCAGCAGTTTCGGTCTAGCGGGAGGTTATGGGGCCAACGTCCTGACTTTC. This codes for CASSFGLAGGYGANVLTF.

The rearrangement links TRBV5-1 to TRBJ2-1; D gene uncertain. Trimming removed 5 bases from V and 2 bases from J, with 14 bases in between. Germline CDR1 SGHRS, CDR2 YFSETQ. The CDR3 has 15 amino acids. DNA of the CDR3: TGCGCCAGCAGTTTAACGTCGAGAGCCTACAATGAGCAGTTCTTC. The encoded protein is CASSLTSRAYNEQFF. Filled out from reference TRBV5-1 and TRBJ2-1, the complete variable domain reads KAGVTQTPRYLIKTRGQQVTLSCSPISGHRSVSWYQQTPGQGLQFLFEYFSETQRNKGNFPGRFSGRQFSNSRSEMNVSTLELGDSALYLCASSLTSRAYNEQFFGPGTRLTVL.

This chain joins TRBV28 and TRBJ2-2, with 7 bases matching TRBD2. This CDR3 contains 14 residues. In germline, CDR1 is MDHEN, CDR2 SYDVKM. The V gene end was trimmed by 6 bases and the J gene end by 2 bases; junction bases not matched to a gene: 3. This chain's CDR3 is CASRRTRNTGELFF. The DNA of the CDR3 is TGTGCCAGCAGAAGGACTAGAAACACCGGGGAGCTGTTTTTT.

Notes on this clone: Distinct nucleotide sequences in the sample also encode this CDR3. This chain uses TRBV18 with TRBJ2-7; 7 bases match TRBD1. Germline trimming cut 3 bases from V and 2 bases from J; bases unmatched to any gene: 4. The CDR3 is made up of 14 amino acids. Germline assignment: CDR1 KGHSH and CDR2 LQKENI. CDR3 residues: CASSPRQGTYEQYF. For the CDR3, the DNA is TGTGCCAGCTCACCGCGACAGGGAACCTACGAGCAGTACTTC.

The chain employs TRBV21-1 and TRBJ2-7; TRBD2 is taken as the D call from the table, unchecked against the DNA. TRBV21-1 is reported as a pseudogene. This CDR3 is built from 16 residues. CDR3 nucleotides: TGTGCCAGCAGACCAAAAGGGAGGGGAAAACGCTACGAGCAGTACTTC. Encoded protein: CASRPKGRGKRYEQYF.

The chain recombines TRBV7-2 with TRBJ2-1; D gene unclear. The germline V gene encodes CDR1 SGHTA and CDR2 FQGNSA. The V gene lost 5 bases and the J gene lost 7 bases, with 6 bases spanning the gap. The CDR3 is made up of 11 amino acids. The CDR3 nucleotides are TGTGCCAGCAGCCCTAAGAATGAGCAGTTCTTC. Translating gives CASSPKNEQFF.

This chain connects TRBV7-8 to TRBJ2-1; D is ambiguous. V was shortened by 5 bases and J by 2 bases, with 13 bases between the two germline ends. The CDR3 has 15 residues. Germline V gene sequence: CDR1 SGHVS, CDR2 FQNEAQ. CDR3: CASSPWRQAYNEQFF. As DNA, the CDR3 is TGTGCCAGCAGCCCCTGGCGTCAGGCCTACAATGAGCAGTTCTTC. Full variable domain (rest looked up from reference TRBV7-8 and TRBJ2-1): GAGVSQSPRYKVAKRGQDVALRCDPISGHVSLFWYQQALGQGPEFLTYFQNEAQLDKSGLPSDRFFAERPEGSVSTLKIQRTQQEDSAVYLCASSPWRQAYNEQFFGPGTRLTVL.

The chain links TRBV2 to TRBJ2-5; D possibly corresponds to TRBD1 (6 bases). There are 14 residues in the CDR3. V was clipped by 4 bases and J by 2 bases, with 11 bases between them. Germline lookup yields CDR1 SNHLY and CDR2 FYNNEI. The CDR3 bases are TGTGCCAGCAGTGCCGTAGACAGGCAAGAGACCCAGTACTTC. Translating gives CASSAVDRQETQYF.

This clone has more than one count but fewer than ten. The genes are TRBV5-4 and TRBJ2-7; 7 bases match TRBD1. The CDR3 is 14 residues long. With 5 bases clipped from V and 3 bases from J, the junction kept 8 bases outside the gene matches. Per germline, CDR1 SGHNT and CDR2 YYREEE (reference sequence). The CDR3: CASREGDSYYEQYF. The CDR3 nucleotides are TGTGCCAGCAGGGAAGGGGACAGCTACTACGAGCAGTACTTC.

This clone was found a few times. The V and J genes are TRBV28 and TRBJ1-2; TRBD1 agrees at 8 bases. Per the germline V gene, CDR1 is MDHEN and CDR2 is SYDVKM. The J segment lost 7 bases and the V segment lost 3 bases, leaving 7 bases of the junction unmatched. This CDR3 contains 14 residues. This CDR3 is CASSLEQGGFGYTF. The DNA of the CDR3 is TGTGCCAGCAGTTTGGAACAGGGGGGGTTTGGCTACACCTTC.

The chain has TRBV6-6 and TRBJ2-3; D not certain. Germline lookup yields CDR1 MNHNY and CDR2 SVGAGI (reference sequence). The CDR3 is made up of 15 amino acids. Trimming cost V 0 bases and J 5 bases, with 12 bases left between them. The CDR3: CASSYSAAFVDTQYF. The CDR3 DNA sequence: TGTGCCAGCAGTTACTCGGCGGCCTTTGTAGATACGCAGTATTTT.

The CDR3 reads CASKRDSGHQPQHF. The CDR3 DNA reads TGTGCCAGTAAGCGGGACAGCGGTCATCAGCCCCAGCATTTT. This chain links TRBV19 with TRBJ1-5; TRBD1 matches at 7 bases. This CDR3 has 14 residues. The germline V gene has CDR1 LNHDA and CDR2 SQIVND (reference sequence). Trimming took 7 bases from V and 5 from J; bases not matched to a gene: 8.

This chain uses TRBV29-1 with TRBJ1-2; TRBD1 is a possible D gene (6 bases). The CDR3 extends over 13 amino acids. Trimming left V 1 base short and J 8 bases short, with 14 bases between. Looked up from germline, CDR1 is SQVTM and CDR2 is ANQGSEA. CDR3 amino acids: CSVEGDNGFGYTF. Written as DNA, the CDR3 is TGCAGCGTTGAAGGGGACAACGGATTCGGCTACACCTTC.

The chain carries TRBV29-1 and TRBJ2-3; 9 bases align to TRBD2. The CDR3 has 15 residues. V lost 2 bases, J lost 2 bases, and 5 bases stayed unmatched. From germline, CDR1 is SQVTM and CDR2 ANQGSEA. As DNA, the CDR3 is TGCAGCGTTGAATTCGCGGGAGGGAACACAGATACGCAGTATTTT. Amino acid sequence: CSVEFAGGNTDTQYF.

This rearrangement joins TRBV11-1 to TRBJ1-1; no definite D call. V was shortened by 5 bases and J by 1 base, with 8 bases between the two germline ends. Germline V gene data show CDR1 as SGHAT and CDR2 as FQDESV (reference sequence). The CDR3 contains 13 residues. The CDR3 spells CASSQDGNTEAFF. CDR3 coding DNA: TGTGCCAGCAGCCAAGACGGGAACACTGAAGCTTTCTTT.

V and J are TRBV30 and TRBJ2-5; 9 nucleotides match TRBD2. Looked up from germline, CDR1 is GTSNPN and CDR2 is SVGIG (reference sequence). The CDR3 sequence is 15 residues long. J was trimmed by 5 bases and V by 4 bases; bases with no gene match: 11. The CDR3 DNA is TGTGCCTGGACCCGGCGGGGGGGGTCGTGGGAGACCCAGTACTTC. Translation: CAWTRRGGSWETQYF.

This rearrangement joins TRBV19 to TRBJ2-1; the D gene is possibly TRBD2 (6 bases). Trimming cost V 4 bases and J 9 bases, with 22 bases left between them. Germline CDR1 LNHDA, CDR2 SQIVND (reference sequence). The length of the CDR3 is 16 residues. As DNA, the CDR3 is TGTGCCAGTAGTAGTCGGGACTCTAGTCCTTCCAGTGAGCAGTTCTTC. The encoded protein is CASSSRDSSPSSEQFF. The entire variable domain, with the rest obtained from reference TRBV19 and TRBJ2-1, is as follows: DGGITQSPKYLFRKEGQNVTLSCEQNLNHDAMYWYRQDPGQGLRLIYYSQIVNDFQKGDIAEGYSVSREKKESFPLTVTSAQKNPTAFYLCASSSRDSSPSSEQFFGPGTRLTVL.

This clone occurred a few times. The chain is built from TRBV18 and TRBJ2-1; TRBD2 matches at 7 bases. CDR1 is KGHSH, CDR2 LQKENI, per germline. Unmatched junction bases numbered 9, after V lost 4 bases and J lost 3 bases. This CDR3 contains 16 residues. The CDR3 here is CASSLRTSSLYNEQFF. Here the CDR3 DNA reads TGTGCCAGCTCACTTCGGACTAGTAGCCTCTACAATGAGCAGTTCTTC. The full variable domain, completed using reference TRBV18 and TRBJ2-1, is NAGVMQNPRHLVRRRGQEARLRCSPMKGHSHVYWYRQLPEEGLKFMVYLQKENIIDESGMPKERFSAEFPKEGPSILRIQQVVRGDSAAYFCASSLRTSSLYNEQFFGPGTRLTVL.